This entry describes one T cell receptor (beta chain). The data originate from a study of blood T cell repertoires in COVID-19. In the study overall: PBMCs, B-cell-depleted T cells, or T cells were the source of the cDNA or gDNA that made up the material.

The CDR3 extends over 16 amino acids. The trim removed 4 bases at V and 1 base at J, leaving 9 bases unmatched. CDR1 and CDR2 (germline): SGHNT, YYREEE (reference sequence). In the source study's methods: Amplified reference gene primers provided the basis for estimating nucleated cell counts. Clones were sequenced by immunoSEQ multiplex PCR, and TCRdb holds only the in-frame ones, with some missing. Clonal size and the V and J genes are those of that table, whereas D and trimming came from the DNA. Seen here are fewer than 350,000 clones, approximately 91% observed once, and the top ten hold approximately 1%.

Sequencing used PBMCs or T cells enriched from blood (not recorded which). The chain has TRBV5-4 and TRBJ2-3; 7 bases agree with TRBD2. The source of this sequence is a woman aged 25 to 39 who had recovered from COVID-19. The CDR3 sequence is CASSKGLGQGTDTQYF. The CDR3 nucleotides read TGTGCCAGCAGCAAAGGACTAGGCCAAGGCACAGATACGCAGTATTTT.